The rows below give T cell receptor beta chains drawn from one sample of a study of beta chain features in type 1 diabetes. Generated by immunoSEQ multiplex PCR, the TCRdb table keeps only in-frame clones and is missing some. This table holds 360,000 or so clones, around a fifth found once. The specimen sequenced was naive CD4+ T cells from blood. The source of these receptors is a woman aged 18-30 years in good health. Both conserved end residues are part of each CDR3. A D gene is named only where the DNA matches it firmly. Clone size is not always given. Where it is, it says once, few, many or a class for expanded clones.

clone_size j_call d_call v_call cdr3_nt cdr3_aa
- TRBJ2-2 TRBD1 TRBV4-1 TGCGCCAGCAGCCAACCATACAGGGGTCGAAACACCGGGGAGCTGTTTTTT CASSQPYRGRNTGELFF
few TRBJ2-5 - TRBV6-1 TGTGCCAGTCGACCGGGGGTCTACCAAGAGACCCAGTACTTC CASRPGVYQETQYF
- TRBJ1-1 TRBD1 TRBV7-9 TGTGCCAGCAGTTTAGGGACAGGGAACACTGAAGCTTTCTTT CASSLGTGNTEAFF
few TRBJ1-2 - TRBV30 TGTGCCTGGAGTACCGGACAGAACTATGGCTACACCTTC CAWSTGQNYGYTF
- TRBJ1-2 TRBD1 TRBV29-1 TGCAGCGTTGATTGGACAGGGCGGGCTGGCTACACCTTC CSVDWTGRAGYTF
- TRBJ2-7 - TRBV20-1 TGCAGTGCTAGAGATATGCGGGAGCAGTACTTC CSARDMREQYF
few TRBJ2-5 - TRBV10-3 TGTGCCATCAGTCAGCCCACAGGGCCCGTGGAGACCCAGTACTTC CAISQPTGPVETQYF
few TRBJ2-3 - TRBV9 TGTGCCAGCAGCGTAGGAGACAGAGCAGATACGCAGTATTTT CASSVGDRADTQYF
- TRBJ1-6 TRBD1 TRBV7-9 TGTGCCAGCAGCAGTGGGACAGGGAGCTCACCCCTCCACTTT CASSSGTGSSPLHF
- TRBJ2-2 TRBD1 TRBV4-1 TGCGCCAGTAGACAGGGGGCTTCGGACACCGGGGAGCTGTTTTTT CASRQGASDTGELFF
- TRBJ2-1 - TRBV5-1 TGCGCCAGCGCTAGGGACACACCGAACTACAATGAGCAGTTCTTC CASARDTPNYNEQFF
few TRBJ2-7 TRBD2 TRBV7-8 TGTGCCAGCAGCTTAGGGCGCGTAGTTAGCGGGTACGAGCAGTACTTC CASSLGRVVSGYEQYF
few TRBJ2-7 - TRBV30 TGTGCCTGGAAGTCGGGGGAACGGTACGAGCAGTACTTC CAWKSGERYEQYF
- TRBJ2-1 TRBD2 TRBV11-3 TGTGCCAGCAGCCCCAGCGGGACCTTCAATGAGCAGTTCTTC CASSPSGTFNEQFF
- TRBJ1-4 - TRBV7-9 TGTGCCAGCAGCAGTATTTACAGGAGAGAAGGTGAAAAACTGTTTTTT CASSSIYRREGEKLFF
- TRBJ1-5 - TRBV30 TGTGCCTGGAGTAGGAGGGGCGAACAGCCCCAGCATTTT CAWSRRGEQPQHF
few TRBJ2-1 TRBD2 TRBV5-4 TGTGCCAGCAGCCTGCCTGGGACTAGCCTCAATGAGCAGTTCTTC CASSLPGTSLNEQFF
few TRBJ2-2 - TRBV5-1 TGCGCCAGCAGCTTGGGTGACAGTCGGGCCGGGGAGCTGTTTTTT CASSLGDSRAGELFF
few TRBJ1-4 - TRBV7-2 TGTGCCAGCAGCTGGGGGGGGGCCAGAACTAATGAAAAACTGTTTTTT CASSWGGARTNEKLFF
- TRBJ1-2 TRBD1 TRBV5-1 TGCGCCAGCAGCTTGGAGGGACAGGGGAACTATGGCTACACCTTC CASSLEGQGNYGYTF
- TRBJ1-2 - TRBV13 TGTGCCAGCAGCCAGGCCACATCTGGAGGCTACACCTTC CASSQATSGGYTF
- TRBJ2-3 TRBD2 TRBV14 TGTGCCAGCAGCCGGGTGAGCGGGGGGTACACAGATACGCAGTATTTT CASSRVSGGYTDTQYF
- TRBJ1-2 - TRBV19 TGTGCCAGTAGTAGAGGGACATCGAGCTACACCTTC CASSRGTSSYTF
- TRBJ2-1 - TRBV21-1 TGTGCCAGCAGCAAAGGAGGGCGAGACCCCCTGAAGGAGCAGTTCTTC CASSKGGRDPLKEQFF
- TRBJ2-5 - TRBV5-4 TGTGCCAGCAGCGCGGGACTAGGGGGCGTGGAGACCCAGTACTTC CASSAGLGGVETQYF
few TRBJ2-2 TRBD1 TRBV7-6 TGTGCCAGCAGCTTAGTCACAGGGGCCACCGGGGAGCTGTTTTTT CASSLVTGATGELFF
few TRBJ2-5 - TRBV5-6 TGTGCCAGCAGCTTCGGGCGGGAACAGACCCAGTACTTC CASSFGREQTQYF
- TRBJ1-2 - TRBV29-1 TGCAGCGTTGAAGATTACGGGGAAGGCTACACCTTC CSVEDYGEGYTF
few TRBJ2-1 TRBD2 TRBV7-2 TGTGCCAGCAGCCCAGGGAGGGGCGGGCCAAACAATGAGCAGTTCTTC CASSPGRGGPNNEQFF
- TRBJ2-3 - TRBV7-9 TGTGCCAGCAGCTCCACTAGGGCCCTACTGACAGATACGCAGTATTTT CASSSTRALLTDTQYF
- TRBJ2-1 TRBD1 TRBV2 TGTGCCAGCAGGTCGGCCGGACAGGGGGCCCATGAGCAGTTCTTC CASRSAGQGAHEQFF
- TRBJ2-7 TRBD2 TRBV19 TGTGCCAGTAGTATTAGACTAGCGGGAGGCGAGCAGTACTTC CASSIRLAGGEQYF
- TRBJ2-2 TRBD2 TRBV4-1 TGCGCCAGCAGCCAGAGACTAGCGGGGGATACGGGGGAGCTGTTTTTT CASSQRLAGDTGELFF
- TRBJ2-3 TRBD2 TRBV19 TGTGCCACTATGACTAGCGGGGGCACAGATACGCAGTATTTT CATMTSGGTDTQYF
- TRBJ1-5 - TRBV5-4 TGTGCCAGCAGTATACCAGGGGAGCCCCAGCATTTT CASSIPGEPQHF
few TRBJ2-1 TRBD2 TRBV5-1 TGCGCCAGCAGCTTCGGTAGCGGGGTCAAGAATGAGCAGTTCTTC CASSFGSGVKNEQFF
- TRBJ2-3 - TRBV11-3 TGTGCCAGCAGCTTAGATGGGGGGGGCTACACAGATACGCAGTATTTT CASSLDGGGYTDTQYF
few TRBJ1-6 TRBD1 TRBV28 TGTGCCAGCAGAACTGGACAGGGTAGGCTACAACCCCTCCACTTT CASRTGQGRLQPLHF
few TRBJ2-3 - TRBV30 TGTGCCTGGAGTGTACAAGCGATGAGTACAGATACGCAGTATTTT CAWSVQAMSTDTQYF
few TRBJ2-7 - TRBV19 TGTGCCAGTTTCAACGGACAAGTAAGAGTCTACGAGCAGTACTTC CASFNGQVRVYEQYF
- TRBJ2-2 TRBD1 TRBV5-4 TGTGCCAGCAGCGAGGGACAGGGGGCTTACACCGGGGAGCTGTTTTTT CASSEGQGAYTGELFF
few TRBJ1-1 TRBD1 TRBV7-9 TGTGCCAGCAGCTCCTACAGGGGGCGAACTGAAGCTTTCTTT CASSSYRGRTEAFF
- TRBJ2-1 - TRBV15 TGTGCCACCAGCAGGGAGCGGCTATCCTACAATGAGCAGTTCTTC CATSRERLSYNEQFF
- TRBJ1-2 TRBD1 TRBV6-6 TGTGCCAGCAGCCCCCGGACAGGTGGGGTAAACACCTTC CASSPRTGGVNTF